This entry lists 30 T cell receptor beta chains sequenced from one sample in a study of cytomegalovirus exposure and HLA in healthy donors. Primers for the PCR totalled 60 Vbeta and 13 Jbeta. The repertoire was sequenced with immunoSEQ multiplex PCR; TCRdb's copy has only in-frame clones and lacks some. The sample lists approximately 190,000 clones, around 80% occurring once. Sequencing input: PBMCs. The source is a man between 35 and 55 years old in good health and CMV-seropositive.

The V and J genes are TRBV19 and TRBJ2-1, with D unresolved. Trimming shortened V by 3 bases and J by 10 bases, and 10 bases separated the two germline ends. Germline V gene data show CDR1 as LNHDA and CDR2 as SQIVND (reference sequence). The CDR3 length is 12 residues. The CDR3: CASSIKAGEQFF. The DNA for the CDR3 is TGTGCCAGTAGTATTAAAGCCGGGGAGCAGTTCTTC.

The V and J genes are TRBV9 and TRBJ2-7, with 10 bases identical to TRBD2. The CDR3 length is 16 residues. Germline assignment: CDR1 SGDLS and CDR2 YYNGEE. V shed 0 bases, J shed 0 bases, and the junction held 3 bases outside the gene matches. The DNA of the CDR3 is TGTGCCAGCAGCGTAGGGGGACTAGCGAACTCCTACGAGCAGTACTTC. Protein: CASSVGGLANSYEQYF.

This chain joins TRBV7-2 and TRBJ2-5, with 7 bases lining up with TRBD1. The length of the CDR3 is 15 residues. The V gene's germline CDR1 is SGHTA and CDR2 FQGNSA. V was pared by 5 bases and J by 4 bases, with 10 bases of the junction left unmatched. The CDR3 DNA is TGTGCCAGCAGCCCTACAGGGGTTGGAGGAGAGACCCAGTACTTC. It translates to CASSPTGVGGETQYF.

V is TRBV19 and J is TRBJ1-2; the D gene is possibly TRBD1 (5 bases). Trimming cost V 11 bases and J 1 base, with 14 bases left between them. Germline V gene data show CDR1 as LNHDA and CDR2 as SQIVND (reference sequence). CDR3 length: 13 amino acids. CDR3 bases: TGTGCCGTCAGGGACTACCTTAACTATGGCTACACCTTC. This gives the protein CAVRDYLNYGYTF.

This clone appeared a single time. The chain has TRBV10-1 and TRBJ2-3, with TRBD2 matching 9 bases. Trimming removed 3 bases from V and 5 bases from J; junction bases left unmatched: 6. Germline V CDR1 and CDR2: WNHNN, SYGVQD (reference sequence). This CDR3 contains 15 residues. The DNA for the CDR3 is TGCGCCAGCAGTGACCAGAGCGGGAGGAGAGATACGCAGTATTTT. As protein: CASSDQSGRRDTQYF.

The chain recombines TRBV19 with TRBJ2-1; the D gene is possibly TRBD2 (6 bases). V was clipped by 8 bases and J by 6 bases, with 14 bases between them. CDR1 is LNHDA and CDR2 is SQIVND in the germline V gene (reference sequence). The CDR3 is 13 residues long. CDR3 amino acids: CASATSLGNEQFF. The CDR3 DNA reads TGTGCCAGTGCGACTAGTCTGGGCAATGAGCAGTTCTTC.

The sample holds one count of this clone. V is TRBV4-2 and J is TRBJ2-7, with 7 bases lining up with TRBD1. The J segment lost 5 bases and the V segment lost 4 bases, leaving 11 bases of the junction unmatched. Germline V gives CDR1 LGHNA, CDR2 YNFKEQ. The CDR3 runs 15 residues. The CDR3 DNA sequence: TGTGCCAGCAGCCTCAGTCTTGGGACAGCTGACGAGCAGTACTTC. As protein: CASSLSLGTADEQYF.

V and J are TRBV7-6 and TRBJ2-7; D unresolved. Trimming took off 5 bases at V and 3 bases at J, with 17 bases between the two ends. The CDR3 is made up of 15 amino acids. Germline V gene sequence: CDR1 SGHVS, CDR2 FNYEAQ. The DNA of the CDR3 is TGTGCCAGCAGCCCGAGGAACGTTTTGGACTACGAGCAGTACTTC. Its protein product is CASSPRNVLDYEQYF.

The chain uses TRBV10-3 and TRBJ2-7, with TRBD2 identical over 10 bases. The CDR3 has 15 residues. The trim removed 3 bases at V and 3 bases at J, leaving 5 bases unmatched. The germline V gene has CDR1 ENHRY and CDR2 SYGVKD. CDR3 DNA sequence: TGTGCCATCAGTGACCTACTAGCGGGGAACTACGAGCAGTACTTC. It translates to CAISDLLAGNYEQYF.

This chain uses TRBV25-1 with TRBJ1-2, with a weak D call TRBD1 (6 bases). V was shortened by 3 bases and J by 4 bases, with 12 bases between the two germline ends. The CDR3 has 14 residues. Germline CDR1 reads MGHDK; CDR2 reads SYGVNS. The CDR3 loop reads CASSDRTEVYGYTF. For the CDR3, the DNA is TGTGCCAGCAGTGATAGGACAGAGGTCTATGGCTACACCTTC.

This clone was counted once. The DNA for the CDR3 is TGTGCCAGCTCACCCCGAGGGACAGGGGGCGCGAATGAGCAGTTCTTC. The encoded protein is CASSPRGTGGANEQFF. The V gene is TRBV18, the J gene TRBJ2-1, with 12 bases lining up with TRBD1. CDR1 is KGHSH, CDR2 LQKENI, per germline. V lost 3 bases and J lost 7; bases outside the gene matches: 7. There are 16 residues in the CDR3.

The rearrangement uses TRBV7-2 and TRBJ2-1; D unclear. This CDR3 spans 13 amino acids. Germline V CDR1 and CDR2: SGHTA, FQGNSA. V was cut by 5 bases and J by 9 bases, with 14 bases left in between. Here the CDR3 DNA reads TGTGCCAGCAGCCCGAGTCGTCTAGGTGAGCAGTTCTTC. It specifies CASSPSRLGEQFF.

The chain links TRBV5-1 to TRBJ2-7, with 8 bases lining up with TRBD1. Germline V gives CDR1 SGHRS, CDR2 YFSETQ. The CDR3 spans 19 residues. The V segment lost 0 bases and the J segment 0 bases; nucleotides outside the gene matches: 14. The CDR3 protein is CASSLAVTGAGSSSYEQYF. The CDR3 DNA sequence: TGCGCCAGCAGCTTGGCGGTGACAGGGGCTGGTTCTAGCTCCTACGAGCAGTACTTC.

The rearrangement links TRBV11-2 to TRBJ2-1; 9 bases are a match to TRBD2. Losses at the gene ends were 1 base for V and 2 bases for J; bases not matched to a gene: 6. This CDR3 comprises 17 residues. Germline CDR1 SGHAT, CDR2 FQNNGV. The CDR3 spells CASSLGRLAETYNEQFF. Written as DNA, the CDR3 is TGTGCCAGCAGCTTAGGGCGACTAGCGGAAACCTACAATGAGCAGTTCTTC.

This clone was found once. V and J are TRBV28 and TRBJ2-1, with D possibly matching TRBD2 (6 bases). The CDR3 runs 14 residues. Germline values: CDR1 MDHEN, CDR2 SYDVKM. V lost 2 bases and J lost 7, with 12 bases in between. The CDR3 spells CASSLVLARNEQFF. CDR3 bases: TGTGCCAGCAGTTTAGTGCTAGCGAGGAATGAGCAGTTCTTC.

This clone was seen just once. The rearrangement links TRBV28 to TRBJ2-1; tentative D call: TRBD1 (5 bases). The germline CDR1 and CDR2 sequences are MDHEN and SYDVKM. V lost 6 bases, J lost 0 bases, and 18 bases lay in between. CDR3 length equals 17 residues. CDR3 sequence reads: CASSSTASGRSYNEQFF. CDR3 nucleotides: TGTGCCAGCAGCTCCACGGCCTCAGGGCGCTCCTACAATGAGCAGTTCTTC.

V gene TRBV11-3 combines with J gene TRBJ2-7, with a tentative D call TRBD2 (5 bases). The germline V gene has CDR1 SGHNT and CDR2 YENEEA. Deletions cut 4 bases from V and 1 base from J, with 8 bases between. This CDR3 region has 13 residues. This CDR3 is CASSSPGSYEQYF. The CDR3 coding sequence is TGTGCCAGCAGCTCCCCGGGATCCTACGAGCAGTACTTC.

This clone was picked up one time. The gene calls are TRBV6-6 and TRBJ2-2; the D is unclear. CDR3 length: 14 residues. The germline gives CDR1 MNHNY, CDR2 SVGAGI (reference sequence). Trimming shortened V by 0 bases and J by 4 bases, and 6 bases separated the two germline ends. Written as DNA, the CDR3 is TGTGCCAGCAGTTACTCTAAGAGCACCGGGGAGCTGTTTTTT. Amino acid sequence: CASSYSKSTGELFF.

This clone was seen only once. The chain links TRBV18 to TRBJ2-1; D is ambiguous. The CDR3 loop spans 11 amino acids. Trimming cost V 3 bases and J 6 bases, with 3 bases left between them. CDR1 KGHSH and CDR2 LQKENI come from the germline V gene. The CDR3 nucleotides are TGTGCCAGCTCACCTAGCAATGAGCAGTTCTTC. Translating gives CASSPSNEQFF.

The V gene is TRBV5-1, the J gene TRBJ2-1, with D possibly matching TRBD2 (6 bases). CDR1 and CDR2 (germline): SGHRS, YFSETQ. Trimming pared 4 bases from V and 7 bases from J, leaving 18 bases between. The CDR3 contains 15 residues. CDR3 region: CASSVRGGAGNEQFF. Here the CDR3 DNA reads TGCGCCAGCAGCGTTAGGGGTGGTGCGGGGAATGAGCAGTTCTTC. Variable domain in full (rest from reference TRBV5-1 and TRBJ2-1): KAGVTQTPRYLIKTRGQQVTLSCSPISGHRSVSWYQQTPGQGLQFLFEYFSETQRNKGNFPGRFSGRQFSNSRSEMNVSTLELGDSALYLCASSVRGGAGNEQFFGPGTRLTVL.

The chain links TRBV6-5 to TRBJ1-3, with D hard to call. This CDR3 spans 14 amino acids. Germline CDR1 MNHEY, CDR2 SVGAGI. With 8 bases removed from V and 4 bases from J, the gap between germline ends came to 15 bases. The DNA of the CDR3 is TGTGCCAGCGGTTGGTCTGCGGGGGGAAACACCATATATTTT. Its protein product is CASGWSAGGNTIYF.

This sequence joins TRBV27 and TRBJ1-1; D remains unclear. Trimming removed 5 bases at V and 1 base at J, with 14 bases between. This CDR3 region has 15 residues. Germline CDR1 is MNHEY and CDR2 is SMNVEV (reference sequence). CDR3 residues: CASSPTRRQNTEAFF. CDR3 coding DNA: TGTGCCAGCAGTCCAACTAGACGCCAGAACACTGAAGCTTTCTTT.

The count of this clone is one. The chain recombines TRBV6-5 with TRBJ2-1; 10 bases are shared with TRBD2. CDR1 is MNHEY and CDR2 is SVGAGI in the germline V gene. This CDR3 spans 14 amino acids. Losses at the gene ends were 10 bases for V and 10 bases for J; bases not matched to a gene: 13. DNA for the CDR3: TGTGCCACTTTACGACTAGCGGGCCGGATGGAGCAGTTCTTC. Protein product: CATLRLAGRMEQFF.

V usage is TRBV6-1 and J usage is TRBJ1-2; D perhaps matches TRBD1 (6 bases). Germline CDR1 is MNHNS and CDR2 is SASEGT. V dropped 7 bases and J dropped 8 bases, with 20 bases sitting between them. The CDR3 contains 14 residues. The CDR3 sequence: CASTDRWQGGGYTF. In DNA form, the CDR3 reads TGTGCCAGCACTGACCGATGGCAAGGGGGAGGCTACACCTTC.

This rearrangement joins TRBV14 to TRBJ2-7; TRBD2 agrees at 10 bases. Germline-derived CDR1 and CDR2 are SGHDN and FVKESK. CDR3 length: 16 amino acids. With V trimmed by 5 bases and J by 1 base, 8 bases remained unmatched. Here the CDR3 DNA reads TGTGCCAGCAGCAAAAGACTAGCGGGTGGATCCTACGAGCAGTACTTC. It codes for CASSKRLAGGSYEQYF.

The chain joins TRBV7-8 to TRBJ2-7; a weak D match, TRBD1 (5 bases). The germline V and J ends were trimmed by 6 bases and 2 bases, with 11 bases remaining between them. The germline V gene encodes CDR1 SGHVS and CDR2 FQNEAQ. The CDR3 length is 13 residues. This CDR3 is CASRSGPAYEQYF. CDR3 sequence (DNA): TGTGCCAGCAGGTCAGGGCCGGCCTACGAGCAGTACTTC.

The CDR3, as DNA: TGTGCCAGCAGCGGGACTAGCGGGATTAGCTCCTACAATGAGCAGTTCTTC. This gives the protein CASSGTSGISSYNEQFF. This chain connects TRBV2 to TRBJ2-1; 13 bases match TRBD2. The CDR3 is 17 residues long. V shed 6 bases, J shed 0 bases, and the junction held 5 bases outside the gene matches. CDR1 is SNHLY and CDR2 is FYNNEI in the germline V gene.

The chain employs TRBV5-4 and TRBJ1-2; 9 bases align to TRBD1. Trimming removed 4 bases from V and 4 bases from J; junction bases left unmatched: 5. This CDR3 is 14 amino acids long. Germline V lookup: CDR1 SGHNT, CDR2 YYREEE (reference sequence). CDR3 nucleotide sequence: TGTGCCAGCAGCCGGGACAGGGCTACCTATGGCTACACCTTC. Translation: CASSRDRATYGYTF.

This clone showed up just once. CDR3: CASRRTGSNTEAFF. The DNA of the CDR3 is TGTGCCAGCAGAAGAACAGGGTCGAACACTGAAGCTTTCTTT. The V call is TRBV6-4, the J call TRBJ1-1; maybe TRBD1 (6 bases). Germline CDR1 MRHNA, CDR2 SNTAGT. The CDR3 sequence is 14 residues long. Trimming took 6 bases from V and 1 from J, leaving 12 bases between them.

Only a few counts were recorded for this clone. V gene TRBV5-1 combines with J gene TRBJ2-1; D gene uncertain. The CDR3 contains 15 residues. The germline gives CDR1 SGHRS, CDR2 YFSETQ. Trimming cost V 6 bases and J 1 base, with 14 bases left between them. The CDR3 DNA reads TGCGCCAGCAACAGTGACGCTATATCCTACAATGAGCAGTTCTTC. The encoded protein is CASNSDAISYNEQFF. Full variable domain (remainder filled in from reference TRBV5-1 and TRBJ2-1): KAGVTQTPRYLIKTRGQQVTLSCSPISGHRSVSWYQQTPGQGLQFLFEYFSETQRNKGNFPGRFSGRQFSNSRSEMNVSTLELGDSALYLCASNSDAISYNEQFFGPGTRLTVL.